A selection of T cell receptor beta chains follows, all from one sample in a study of blood T cells in healthy people across ages. In TCRdb, the 5' RACE reads were re-called with MiXCR into one record per CDR3 protein. The sample shows 1.5 million to 2 million distinct CDR3 sequences, about 49% of them seen only once. Sequencing was performed on blood. The receptors were sampled from a woman aged 40 to 50 in good health. CDR3s include the opening cysteine and the closing phenylalanine or tryptophan. Fields, in order: V gene, CDR3 length, J gene, CDR3 protein.

v_call: TRBV7-2
cdr3_length: 17
j_call: NA
cdr3_aa: CASSLSEGTGILYEQYF

v_call: TRBV14
cdr3_length: 13
j_call: TRBJ2-3
cdr3_aa: CASSRSWTDTQYF

v_call: TRBV7-2
cdr3_length: 14
j_call: TRBJ2-4
cdr3_aa: CASSFSQGVDIQYF

v_call: TRBV20-1
cdr3_length: 12
j_call: TRBJ2-3
cdr3_aa: CSARILTDTQYF

v_call: TRBV29-1
cdr3_length: 13
j_call: TRBJ2-1
cdr3_aa: CSVWDRVGDEQFF

v_call: TRBV7-3
cdr3_length: 18
j_call: TRBJ2-1
cdr3_aa: CASSLRSGGPSSYNEQFF

v_call: TRBV5-1
cdr3_length: 16
j_call: TRBJ1-4
cdr3_aa: CASSPGRGSTNEKLFF

v_call: TRBV28
cdr3_length: 14
j_call: TRBJ2-1
cdr3_aa: CASIAGGTYNEQFF

v_call: TRBV27
cdr3_length: 14
j_call: TRBJ2-7
cdr3_aa: CASSLARGTYEQYF

v_call: TRBV6-6
cdr3_length: 11
j_call: TRBJ1-4
cdr3_aa: CASSDYRGLFF

v_call: TRBV9
cdr3_length: 14
j_call: TRBJ2-7
cdr3_aa: CASSLDGVGYERYF

v_call: TRBV20-1
cdr3_length: 13
j_call: TRBJ1-2
cdr3_aa: CSARSGINYGYTF

v_call: TRBV6-2/TRBV6-3
cdr3_length: 16
j_call: TRBJ2-1
cdr3_aa: CASSYPGTGLYNEQFF

v_call: TRBV6-1
cdr3_length: 13
j_call: TRBJ1-2
cdr3_aa: CASRLPTDYGYTF

v_call: TRBV6-2/TRBV6-3
cdr3_length: 13
j_call: TRBJ1-2
cdr3_aa: CASRDRGLFGYTF

v_call: TRBV12-5
cdr3_length: 11
j_call: TRBJ2-3
cdr3_aa: CASAFTDTQYF

v_call: TRBV14
cdr3_length: 16
j_call: TRBJ2-7
cdr3_aa: CASSQDGAMSSYEQYF

v_call: TRBV5-8
cdr3_length: 14
j_call: TRBJ1-6
cdr3_aa: CASSFDRRGSPLHF

v_call: TRBV25-1
cdr3_length: 16
j_call: TRBJ1-1
cdr3_aa: CASSEGRQGKDTEAFF

v_call: TRBV7-2
cdr3_length: 15
j_call: TRBJ2-1
cdr3_aa: CASSLGRVVYNEQFF

v_call: TRBV20-1
cdr3_length: 13
j_call: TRBJ2-7
cdr3_aa: CSAMTENSYEQYF

v_call: TRBV18
cdr3_length: 14
j_call: TRBJ2-7
cdr3_aa: CASSPAPGGYEQYF

v_call: TRBV4-2
cdr3_length: 15
j_call: TRBJ2-1
cdr3_aa: CASSQDRRAPGEQFF

v_call: TRBV4-2
cdr3_length: 16
j_call: TRBJ1-5
cdr3_aa: CASSQDRSQTNQPQHF

v_call: TRBV20-1
cdr3_length: 12
j_call: TRBJ1-2
cdr3_aa: CSASHRPSGYTF

v_call: TRBV4-2
cdr3_length: 14
j_call: TRBJ2-1
cdr3_aa: CASSQEAGENEQFF

v_call: TRBV5-5
cdr3_length: 14
j_call: TRBJ2-1
cdr3_aa: CASSRRLDTNEQFF

v_call: TRBV20-1
cdr3_length: 12
j_call: TRBJ2-3
cdr3_aa: CSPRRGPDTQYF

v_call: TRBV7-9
cdr3_length: 15
j_call: TRBJ1-1
cdr3_aa: CASSLATGVRTEAFF

v_call: TRBV9
cdr3_length: 14
j_call: TRBJ2-1
cdr3_aa: CASSVVGVYDEQFF

v_call: TRBV21-1
cdr3_length: 16
j_call: TRBJ2-1
cdr3_aa: CASSGQTGGAGNEQFF

v_call: TRBV14
cdr3_length: 20
j_call: TRBJ2-4
cdr3_aa: CANSQVGVSGTGIPLRKQYF

v_call: TRBV29-1
cdr3_length: 12
j_call: TRBJ1-1
cdr3_aa: CSVEVGGTEAFF

v_call: TRBV7-2
cdr3_length: 12
j_call: TRBJ2-4
cdr3_aa: CASSPPSGIQYF

v_call: TRBV28
cdr3_length: 15
j_call: TRBJ1-4
cdr3_aa: CASRPRTGANEKLFF

v_call: TRBV10-3
cdr3_length: 12
j_call: TRBJ2-5
cdr3_aa: CAISGYQETQYF

v_call: TRBV7-9
cdr3_length: 16
j_call: TRBJ2-4
cdr3_aa: CASSYLASIGKNIQYF

v_call: TRBV10-3
cdr3_length: 15
j_call: TRBJ2-3
cdr3_aa: CAISESNGGTDTQYF

v_call: TRBV7-2
cdr3_length: 13
j_call: TRBJ1-2
cdr3_aa: CASRDTGVYGYTF

v_call: TRBV28
cdr3_length: 14
j_call: TRBJ1-2
cdr3_aa: CASREGQGYYGYTF

v_call: TRBV6-2/TRBV6-3
cdr3_length: 13
j_call: TRBJ2-1
cdr3_aa: CASRAGRLNEQFF